This entry is about one T cell receptor (beta chain). Samples from alopecia areata patients were lesional scalp punch biopsies and peripheral blood. The germline CDR1 and CDR2 sequences are LGHNA and YNFKEQ. The CDR3 totals 18 residues. V was pared by 1 base and J by 4 bases, with 10 bases of the junction left unmatched. The source of the sample is a study of CD8+ T cells in alopecia areata. Sequencing used cDNA as its template, made by extracting RNA and reverse transcribing it. Sequencing was performed with immunoSEQ multiplex PCR; in TCRdb, only in-frame clones are kept and a portion is missing. This sample carries 160,000 or so clones, approximately 70% of them seen once, and the ten largest clones take approximately 10%.

The chain uses TRBV4-2 and TRBJ2-3; 11 nucleotides match TRBD2. The sequenced sample was CD8+ T cells sorted from blood, obtained at week 0. The TCR comes from a human donor with alopecia areata. The DNA for the CDR3 is TGTGCCAGCAGCCAAGCGGTTAGCGGGGGGGCCGTGGCAGATACGCAGTATTTT. Translated: CASSQAVSGGAVADTQYF.